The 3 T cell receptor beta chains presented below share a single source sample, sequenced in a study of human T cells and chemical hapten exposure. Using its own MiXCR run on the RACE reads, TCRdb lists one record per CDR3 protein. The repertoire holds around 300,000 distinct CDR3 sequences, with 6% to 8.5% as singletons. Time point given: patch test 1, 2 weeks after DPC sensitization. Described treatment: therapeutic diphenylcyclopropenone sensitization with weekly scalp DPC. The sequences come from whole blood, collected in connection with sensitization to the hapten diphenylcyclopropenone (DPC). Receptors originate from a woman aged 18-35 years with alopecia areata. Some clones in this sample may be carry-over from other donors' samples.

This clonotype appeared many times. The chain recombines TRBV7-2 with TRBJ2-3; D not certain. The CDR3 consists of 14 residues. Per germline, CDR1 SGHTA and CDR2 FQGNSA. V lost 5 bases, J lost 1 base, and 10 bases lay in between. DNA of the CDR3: TGTGCCAGCAGCCCCTATAGAGGCACAGATACGCAGTATTTT. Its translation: CASSPYRGTDTQYF.

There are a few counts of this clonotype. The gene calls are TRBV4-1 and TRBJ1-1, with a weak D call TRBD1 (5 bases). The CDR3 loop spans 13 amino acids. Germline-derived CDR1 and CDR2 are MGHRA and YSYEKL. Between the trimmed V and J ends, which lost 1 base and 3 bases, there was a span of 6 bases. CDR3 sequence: CASSQGQHTEAFF. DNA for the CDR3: TGCGCCAGCAGCCAAGGACAGCACACTGAAGCTTTCTTT.

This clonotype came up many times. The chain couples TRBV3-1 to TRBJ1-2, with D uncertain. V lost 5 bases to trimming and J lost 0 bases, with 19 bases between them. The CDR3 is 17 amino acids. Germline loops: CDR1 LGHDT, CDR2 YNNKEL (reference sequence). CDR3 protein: CASSKFMRTDTNYGYTF. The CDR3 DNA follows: TGTGCCAGCAGCAAGTTTATGAGGACCGATACTAACTATGGCTACACCTTC. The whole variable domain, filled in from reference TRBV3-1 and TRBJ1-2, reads DTAVSQTPKYLVTQMGNDKSIKCEQNLGHDTMYWYKQDSKKFLKIMFSYNNKELIINETVPNRFSPKSPDKAHLNLHINSLELGDSAVYFCASSKFMRTDTNYGYTFGSGTRLTVV.